A selection of T cell receptor beta chains follows, all from one sample in a study of control samples from healthy donors and cancer patients. Using immunoSEQ multiplex PCR, the repertoire was profiled, and TCRdb retains in-frame clones only, with some absent. The sample holds under 200,000 clones, about 94% seen once. The sample consisted of blood. These receptors were collected from a woman in her 30s in good health. CDR3s include the opening cysteine and the closing phenylalanine or tryptophan. The D gene is left open where the match is weak. Clone size appears in some rows only: once, few, many, or a class for an expanded clone.

abundance,d_gene,v_gene,j_gene,len,CDR3aa,CDR3nt
.,TRBD2,TRBV7-8,TRBJ2-1,16,CASSLVAGGIYNEQFF,TGTGCCAGCAGCTTAGTAGCGGGAGGGATATACAATGAGCAGTTCTTC
.,.,TRBV25-1,TRBJ1-5,13,CASSEGTPEPQHF,TGTGCCAGCAGTGAAGGGACTCCGGAGCCCCAGCATTTT
.,.,TRBV7-2,TRBJ2-3,13,CASSLALRDTQYF,TGTGCCAGCAGCTTAGCGCTACGGGATACGCAGTATTTT
.,TRBD2,TRBV6-2/TRBV6-3,TRBJ2-3,16,CASSRGLAGAADTQYF,TGTGCCAGCAGTCGCGGACTAGCGGGAGCGGCGGATACGCAGTATTTT
.,.,TRBV6-5,TRBJ1-1,11,CASDSYTEAFF,TGTGCCAGCGACAGCTACACTGAAGCTTTCTTT
.,TRBD2,TRBV3-1/TRBV3-2,TRBJ2-1,13,CASSYSLASEQFF,TGTGCCAGCAGCTATTCACTAGCGAGTGAGCAGTTCTTC
.,TRBD2,TRBV7-2,TRBJ2-2,18,CASSGRTSGVGNTGELFF,TGTGCCAGCAGCGGCCGGACTAGCGGGGTCGGGAACACCGGGGAGCTGTTTTTT
.,.,TRBV5-6,TRBJ1-1,14,CASSGDLEGTEAFF,TGTGCCAGCAGCGGGGACTTGGAAGGCACTGAAGCTTTCTTT
once,.,TRBV7-3,TRBJ2-6,15,CASSYRASGANVLTF,TGTGCCAGCAGCTACAGGGCTTCTGGGGCCAACGTCCTGACTTTC
.,TRBD1,TRBV19,TRBJ2-5,13,CATRDRGWETQYF,TGTGCCACCCGGGACAGGGGGTGGGAGACCCAGTACTTC
.,.,TRBV3-1/TRBV3-2,TRBJ1-1,14,CASSQGGVNTEAFF,TGTGCCAGCAGCCAAGGGGGGGTGAACACTGAAGCTTTCTTT
.,.,TRBV15,TRBJ1-1,15,CATSRDLGLSTEAFF,TGTGCCACCAGCAGAGATCTCGGGCTCAGCACTGAAGCTTTCTTT
.,TRBD1,TRBV6-4,TRBJ2-2,15,CASTVTGYRPGELFF,TGTGCCAGCACCGTGACAGGGTACCGTCCCGGGGAGCTGTTTTTT
.,TRBD2,TRBV2,TRBJ2-3,13,CASSPPGLVGQYF,TGTGCCAGTTCACCCCCGGGACTAGTAGGGCAGTATTTT
.,.,TRBV4-3,TRBJ1-2,16,CASSQEGLPGAYGYTF,TGCGCCAGCAGCCAAGAAGGCCTCCCGGGGGCCTATGGCTACACCTTC
.,.,TRBV5-1,TRBJ1-1,16,CASSSGRGGSNTEAFF,TGCGCCAGCAGCTCCGGACGGGGCGGCAGTAACACTGAAGCTTTCTTT
.,.,TRBV6-1,TRBJ1-6,15,CASSEIGQGDSPLHF,TGTGCCAGCAGTGAAATCGGTCAGGGAGATTCACCCCTCCACTTT
.,TRBD2,TRBV5-3,TRBJ2-2,18,CARSLVGLAGYNTGELFF,TGTGCCAGAAGCTTGGTGGGACTAGCGGGATATAACACCGGGGAGCTGTTTTTT
.,.,TRBV7-9,TRBJ2-3,13,CASSSIRDYTQYF,TGTGCCAGCAGCTCTATTCGGGACTATACGCAGTATTTT
.,.,TRBV4-2,TRBJ2-5,17,CASSQDPPGGVKETQYF,TGTGCCAGCAGCCAAGATCCCCCGGGCGGGGTTAAAGAGACCCAGTACTTC
.,TRBD1,TRBV28,TRBJ2-7,12,CASSPDRDEQYF,TGTGCCAGCAGCCCGGACAGGGACGAGCAGTACTTC
.,.,TRBV6-4,TRBJ2-3,13,CASRDTLTDTQYF,TGTGCCAGCAGGGACACCCTCACAGATACGCAGTATTTT
.,.,TRBV30,TRBJ1-1,15,CAWSTSGPRNTEAFF,TGTGCCTGGAGTACTTCGGGACCAAGGAACACTGAAGCTTTCTTT
.,TRBD1,TRBV5-8,TRBJ1-2,14,CASSLEDRIYGYTF,TGTGCCAGCAGCTTAGAGGACAGGATTTATGGCTACACCTTC
.,TRBD1,TRBV11-1,TRBJ1-2,15,CASSGTGGENYGYTF,TGTGCCAGCAGCGGGACAGGGGGAGAGAACTATGGCTACACCTTC
once,TRBD2,TRBV7-7,TRBJ2-7,15,CASSPGLAGEGEQYF,TGTGCCAGCAGCCCAGGACTAGCGGGAGAGGGCGAGCAGTACTTC
.,TRBD1,TRBV2,TRBJ2-1,17,CASSHPPGQGFWYEQFF,TGTGCCAGCAGTCATCCGCCGGGACAGGGCTTTTGGTATGAGCAGTTCTTC
.,TRBD1,TRBV4-1,TRBJ2-1,12,CASSQGQGGQFF,TGCGCCAGCAGCCAAGGACAGGGGGGGCAGTTCTTC
.,.,TRBV4-2,TRBJ1-3,16,CASSQPMARSGNTIYF,TGTGCCAGCAGCCAACCCATGGCCCGCTCTGGAAACACCATATATTTT
.,.,TRBV6-1,TRBJ2-3,14,CASSDGRGADTQYF,TGTGCCAGCAGTGACGGGAGAGGCGCAGATACGCAGTATTTT
.,TRBD2,TRBV5-1,TRBJ2-1,18,CASSLARLADNSYNEQFF,TGCGCCAGCAGCTTGGCCAGACTAGCGGACAACTCCTACAATGAGCAGTTCTTC
.,.,TRBV2,TRBJ1-2,14,CASRGMLRDWGYTF,TGTGCCAGCAGGGGGATGCTTAGGGATTGGGGCTACACCTTC
.,.,TRBV5-4,TRBJ2-3,14,CASSFTHSTDTQYF,TGTGCCAGCAGCTTTACACACTCCACAGATACGCAGTATTTT
.,.,TRBV7-2,TRBJ2-7,11,CASSLWGEQYF,TGTGCCAGCAGCTTATGGGGGGAGCAGTACTTC
.,.,TRBV6-6,TRBJ2-7,13,CASSTTEAYEQYF,TGTGCCAGCAGTACGACGGAAGCCTACGAGCAGTACTTC
.,.,TRBV19,TRBJ1-1,13,CASREGFHTEAFF,TGTGCCAGTAGGGAAGGGTTTCACACTGAAGCTTTCTTT
.,.,TRBV2,TRBJ2-1,13,CASSVPVNNEQFF,TGTGCCAGCAGTGTACCAGTCAACAATGAGCAGTTCTTC
once,.,TRBV12-5,TRBJ2-2,14,CASGLDRYTGELFF,TGTGCTAGTGGTTTGGACAGGTACACCGGGGAGCTGTTTTTT
.,.,TRBV6-2/TRBV6-3,TRBJ2-6,16,CASSMDGASGANVLTF,TGTGCCAGCAGCATGGACGGAGCCTCTGGGGCCAACGTCCTGACTTTC
.,TRBD1,TRBV7-6,TRBJ2-3,16,CASSFGTGGATDTQYF,TGTGCCAGCAGCTTTGGCACAGGGGGCGCAACAGATACGCAGTATTTT
.,TRBD1,TRBV7-2,TRBJ2-7,14,CASSRTGESYEQYF,TGTGCCAGCAGCCGGACAGGGGAATCCTACGAGCAGTACTTC
.,.,TRBV27,TRBJ1-2,13,CASSLGANYGYTF,TGTGCCAGCAGTTTGGGCGCTAACTATGGCTACACCTTC
.,TRBD1,TRBV28,TRBJ1-5,15,CASSQKGGNNQPQHF,TGTGCCAGCAGTCAGAAAGGGGGCAACAATCAGCCCCAGCATTTT
.,.,TRBV10-3,TRBJ2-2,14,CAVLGAENTGELFF,TGTGCCGTCCTCGGGGCTGAGAACACCGGGGAGCTGTTTTTT
.,TRBD1,TRBV28,TRBJ1-5,17,CASSKHQDRAGNQPQHF,TGTGCCAGCAGTAAACATCAGGACAGGGCTGGCAATCAGCCCCAGCATTTT
.,TRBD1,TRBV13,TRBJ1-2,13,CASSSDRNYGYTF,TGTGCCAGCAGTTCGGACAGGAACTATGGCTACACCTTC
.,TRBD2,TRBV24-1,TRBJ2-1,15,CATRGSGGSYNEQFF,TGTGCCACCAGAGGAAGCGGGGGGTCCTACAATGAGCAGTTCTTC
.,.,TRBV5-4,TRBJ1-4,14,CASSLVGGDEKLFF,TGTGCCAGCAGCTTGGTAGGGGGGGATGAAAAACTGTTTTTT
.,TRBD2,TRBV6-2/TRBV6-3,TRBJ2-1,15,CASSYYTSGSSEQFF,TGTGCCAGCAGTTATTATACTAGCGGGAGTAGTGAGCAGTTCTTC